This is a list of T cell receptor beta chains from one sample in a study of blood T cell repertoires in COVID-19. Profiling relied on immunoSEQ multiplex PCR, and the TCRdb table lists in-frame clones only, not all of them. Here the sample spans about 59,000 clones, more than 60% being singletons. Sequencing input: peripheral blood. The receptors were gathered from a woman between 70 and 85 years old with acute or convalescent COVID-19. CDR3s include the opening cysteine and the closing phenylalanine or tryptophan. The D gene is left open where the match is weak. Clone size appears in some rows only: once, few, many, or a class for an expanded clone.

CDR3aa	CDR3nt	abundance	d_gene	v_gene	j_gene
CATRGGAAGYTF	TGTGCCACCAGGGGGGGGGCCGCGGGCTACACCTTC	-	-	TRBV24-1	TRBJ1-2
CASSPHILEDTQYF	TGTGCCAGCAGCCCTCACATCCTTGAAGATACGCAGTATTTT	once	-	TRBV9	TRBJ2-3
CASSSGTGAYNEQFF	TGTGCCAGCAGCTCTGGGACAGGGGCCTACAATGAGCAGTTCTTC	few	TRBD1	TRBV7-9	TRBJ2-1
CASSQVGRGTYNEQFF	TGCGCCAGCAGCCAAGTAGGGAGAGGAACCTACAATGAGCAGTTCTTC	-	-	TRBV4-1	TRBJ2-1
CASGLGLGGAVTEQFF	TGTGCTAGTGGTTTGGGTCTCGGGGGGGCCGTGACTGAGCAGTTCTTC	few	TRBD2	TRBV12-5	TRBJ2-1
CASSQQAGLNEKLFF	TGCGCCAGCAGCCAGCAGGCGGGGCTTAATGAAAAACTGTTTTTT	once	-	TRBV4-1	TRBJ1-4
CASSPGLAGTSYNEQFF	TGTGCCAGCAGCCCCGGACTAGCGGGGACCTCCTACAATGAGCAGTTCTTC	-	TRBD2	TRBV4-2	TRBJ2-1
CASIKTGFDTEAFF	TGTGCCAGCATCAAAACAGGGTTTGACACTGAAGCTTTCTTT	-	-	TRBV3-1/TRBV3-2	TRBJ1-1
CASRGRGEQFF	TGTGCCAGCAGGGGGCGGGGTGAGCAGTTCTTC	-	-	TRBV12-3/TRBV12-4	TRBJ2-1
CASSLWLTGTTEAFF	TGTGCCAGCAGCTTGTGGTTGACAGGAACCACTGAAGCTTTCTTT	once	-	TRBV5-8	TRBJ1-1
CASTLKTVAETQYF	TGTGCCAGCACCTTGAAGACGGTAGCAGAGACCCAGTACTTC	many	-	TRBV6-5	TRBJ2-5
CASSLGESYTEAFF	TGTGCCAGCAGCTTAGGGGAGTCATACACTGAAGCTTTCTTT	-	-	TRBV7-8	TRBJ1-1
CASSQGELTRGNSPLHF	TGCGCCAGCAGCCAAGGCGAACTGACCAGAGGAAATTCACCCCTCCACTTT	medium-sized	-	TRBV4-1	TRBJ1-6
CASSPGLANNEQFF	TGTGCCAGCAGTCCGGGACTAGCTAACAATGAGCAGTTCTTC	once	TRBD2	TRBV6-5	TRBJ2-1
CASSGLSGTSGGGEQFF	TGTGCCAGCAGTGGACTGTCCGGGACTAGCGGGGGTGGTGAGCAGTTCTTC	-	TRBD2	TRBV25-1	TRBJ2-1
CASSPRAGGTYEQYF	TGTGCCAGTAGTCCCCGGGCGGGGGGGACCTACGAGCAGTACTTC	-	TRBD2	TRBV19	TRBJ2-7
CASSSGGTGYQPQHF	TGTGCCAGCAGCTCGGGGGGAACAGGATACCAGCCCCAGCATTTT	-	-	TRBV5-6	TRBJ1-5
CASSWGSVREQFF	TGTGCCAGCAGCTGGGGCAGTGTGCGGGAGCAGTTCTTC	-	-	TRBV25-1	TRBJ2-1
CSVDLAPTSQETQYF	TGCAGCGTTGATCTAGCGCCAACCTCACAAGAGACCCAGTACTTC	-	-	TRBV29-1	TRBJ2-5
CASSQDQTGPHQPQHF	TGCGCCAGCAGCCAAGATCAGACAGGGCCCCATCAGCCCCAGCATTTT	-	TRBD1	TRBV4-1	TRBJ1-5
CASSFRGGDTQYF	TGTGCTAGCAGCTTCCGGGGGGGAGATACGCAGTATTTT	-	TRBD2	TRBV7-7	TRBJ2-3
CASKGHRNTGELFF	TGTGCCAGTAAGGGACACCGGAACACCGGGGAGCTGTTTTTT	-	-	TRBV6-5	TRBJ2-2
CATGDRVSNQPQHF	TGTGCCACCGGGGACAGGGTAAGCAATCAGCCCCAGCATTTT	few	TRBD1	TRBV24-1	TRBJ1-5
CASSSRRQANTEAFF	TGTGCCAGCAGCTCCAGGAGACAGGCGAACACTGAAGCTTTCTTT	-	-	TRBV5-5	TRBJ1-1
CASSLGHGGAFF	TGTGCCAGCAGCCTCGGACACGGTGGAGCTTTCTTT	-	-	TRBV7-9	TRBJ1-1
CASSYYGTGGNQPQHF	TGTGCCAGCAGTTACTACGGGACAGGGGGTAATCAGCCCCAGCATTTT	-	TRBD1	TRBV6-5	TRBJ1-5
CASSQGTGTETVSF	TGCGCCAGCAGCCAAGGGACCGGGACAGAAACCGTTTCCTTC	-	TRBD1	TRBV5-1	TRBJ1-2
CASSQGAGDGYTF	TGCGCCAGCAGCCAAGGAGCGGGGGATGGCTACACCTTC	-	-	TRBV4-1	TRBJ1-2
CASSPTGQATNTEAFF	TGTGCCAGCTCACCAACGGGACAGGCGACGAACACTGAAGCTTTCTTT	-	TRBD1	TRBV18	TRBJ1-1
CASSSPQVRNQPQHF	TGTGCCAGCAGTTCCCCCCAGGTCCGCAATCAGCCCCAGCATTTT	-	-	TRBV6-2/TRBV6-3	TRBJ1-5
CATSRGVPSGAFF	TGTGCCACCAGCAGAGGGGTCCCCTCAGGGGCTTTCTTT	-	-	TRBV15	TRBJ1-1
CASSETGGPAKNIQYF	TGTGCCAGCAGTGAAACGGGGGGGCCGGCCAAAAACATTCAGTACTTC	once	TRBD2	TRBV2	TRBJ2-4
CASNSGANTGELFF	TGCGCCAGCAACTCGGGGGCGAACACCGGGGAGCTGTTTTTT	-	-	TRBV5-1	TRBJ2-2
CASSSRTYSNTEAFF	TGTGCCAGCAGTTCCAGGACATACTCGAACACTGAAGCTTTCTTT	once	-	TRBV6-6	TRBJ1-1
CASTPRGWDSNQPQHF	TGTGCCAGCACACCACGAGGGTGGGATAGCAATCAGCCCCAGCATTTT	-	-	TRBV2	TRBJ1-5
CASIEQGSAYNEQFF	TGTGCCAGCATCGAACAGGGGTCGGCCTACAATGAGCAGTTCTTC	-	TRBD1	TRBV6-5	TRBJ2-1
CASSLGTLTLNQPQHF	TGTGCCAGCAGCTTGGGGACTCTCACCCTCAATCAGCCCCAGCATTTT	once	-	TRBV5-6	TRBJ1-5
CAPQYPRVTYEQYF	TGTGCCCCACAATACCCCAGGGTTACCTACGAGCAGTACTTC	-	-	TRBV6-6	TRBJ2-7
CASSSSTGQKGETQYF	TGTGCCAGCAGCTCATCTACCGGACAGAAAGGAGAGACCCAGTACTTC	once	-	TRBV11-1	TRBJ2-5
CASSIGTGKGLNTEAFF	TGTGCCAGTAGTATAGGGACAGGGAAAGGGTTGAACACTGAAGCTTTCTTT	few	TRBD1	TRBV19	TRBJ1-1
CASSQDGRVAGELFF	TGTGCCAGCAGCCAAGATGGGAGGGTTGCCGGGGAGCTGTTTTTT	-	TRBD2	TRBV3-1/TRBV3-2	TRBJ2-2
CASSQGFGRNSPLHF	TGCGCCAGCAGCCAAGGGTTCGGCAGGAATTCACCCCTCCACTTT	-	-	TRBV4-1	TRBJ1-6
CATSREQVSYNSPLHF	TGTGCCACCAGCAGAGAACAGGTCTCCTATAATTCACCCCTCCACTTT	few	-	TRBV15	TRBJ1-6
CATGQGGSNEKLFF	TGTGCCACCGGGCAGGGGGGAAGTAATGAAAAACTGTTTTTT	-	TRBD1	TRBV9	TRBJ1-4
CASSPRYSYEQYF	TGTGCCAGCTCGCCACGTTACTCGTACGAGCAGTACTTC	-	-	TRBV18	TRBJ2-7